The clone carrying this T cell receptor (beta chain) was detected only a few times. Its antigen is still unknown. The Oncomine TCR Beta short-read assay sequenced DNA from cultured CD4+ T cells. Using the QIAamp micro DNA kit, genomic DNA was extracted from the CD4+ T cells that had been cultured. TCRdb processed the PCR reads anew with MiXCR; each CDR3 protein has one entry. This sample has thousands of distinct CDR3 sequences, with around 35% found just once. The data stem from a study of vaccination and CD4 T cells after COVID-19. This CDR3 is built from 15 residues. With 3 bases clipped from V and 2 bases from J, the junction kept 2 bases outside the gene matches. Treatment indicated: roughly 11-day PBMC culture with coronavirus spike peptide pools or control peptides (ViraFEST assay). During the years 2011-2018, before the COVID-19 pandemic, the unexposed donor's CD4+ T cells were collected.

This chain connects TRBV12-3 or TRBV12-4 to TRBJ1-5; the match to TRBD1 covers 9 bases. The receptor was isolated from a human donor in good health. Input material: CD4+ T cells from blood, cultured in vitro. In nucleotides, the CDR3 is TGTGCCAGCAGTTTGGGACAGGGAGGCAATCAGCCCCAGCATTTT. Its translation is CASSLGQGGNQPQHF.